This T cell receptor (beta chain) was observed in a study of blood T cell repertoires in COVID-19. Background on the study: Material from acute and convalescent COVID-19 was sourced from the United States, Italy and Spain. T cells, B-cell-depleted T cells, or PBMCs provided the cDNA or gDNA that served as material.

V was shortened by 2 bases and J by 4 bases, with 17 bases between the two germline ends. This CDR3 contains 16 residues. In germline, CDR1 is MGHRA, CDR2 YSYEKL. In the study's own analysis: Counts of nucleated cells, estimated from reference gene primer amplification, were obtained. Generated by immunoSEQ multiplex PCR, the TCRdb table keeps only in-frame clones and is missing some. V, J and clone size were drawn from that table, and D and trimming were deduced from the DNA. In the table there are hundreds of thousands of clones, around 83% of which are singletons. The origin of this receptor is a woman between 50 and 59 years old with acute or convalescent COVID-19. The V gene is TRBV4-1, the J gene TRBJ1-2, with D possibly matching TRBD1 (5 bases). Sequencing was performed on peripheral blood. The CDR3, as DNA: TGCGCCAGCAGCCAACACCGGGTGGGCGGGGCCTATGGCTACACCTTC. Its protein product is CASSQHRVGGAYGYTF.